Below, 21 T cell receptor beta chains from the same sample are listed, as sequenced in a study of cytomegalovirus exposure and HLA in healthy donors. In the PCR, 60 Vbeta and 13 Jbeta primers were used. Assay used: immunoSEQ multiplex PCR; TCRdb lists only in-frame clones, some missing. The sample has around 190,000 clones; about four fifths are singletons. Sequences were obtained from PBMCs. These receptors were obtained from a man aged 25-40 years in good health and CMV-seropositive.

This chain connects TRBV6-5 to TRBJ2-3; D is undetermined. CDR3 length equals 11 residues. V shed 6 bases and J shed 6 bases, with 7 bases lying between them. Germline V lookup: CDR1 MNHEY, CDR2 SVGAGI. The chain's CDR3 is CASRSGDTQYF. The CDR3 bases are TGTGCCAGCAGATCGGGTGATACGCAGTATTTT.

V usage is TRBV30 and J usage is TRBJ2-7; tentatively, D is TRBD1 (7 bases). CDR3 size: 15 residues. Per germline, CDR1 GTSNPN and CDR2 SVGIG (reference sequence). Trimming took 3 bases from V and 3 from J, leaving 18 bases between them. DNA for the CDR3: TGTGCCTGGAGGGGAGGCTCAGGGGGAAGCTACGAGCAGTACTTC. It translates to CAWRGGSGGSYEQYF.

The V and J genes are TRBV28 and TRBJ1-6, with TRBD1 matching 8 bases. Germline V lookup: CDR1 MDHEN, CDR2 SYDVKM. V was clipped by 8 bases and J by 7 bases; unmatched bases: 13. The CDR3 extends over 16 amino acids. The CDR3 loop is CASRFGQGGGNSPLHF. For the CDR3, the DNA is TGTGCCAGCCGATTTGGACAGGGAGGAGGAAATTCACCCCTCCACTTT.

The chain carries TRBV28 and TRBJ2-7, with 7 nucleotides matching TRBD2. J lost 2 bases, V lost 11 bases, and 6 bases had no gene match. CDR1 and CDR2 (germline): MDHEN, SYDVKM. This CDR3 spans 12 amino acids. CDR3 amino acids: CASRTSAYEQYF. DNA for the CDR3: TGTGCCTCAAGGACTAGTGCCTACGAGCAGTACTTC.

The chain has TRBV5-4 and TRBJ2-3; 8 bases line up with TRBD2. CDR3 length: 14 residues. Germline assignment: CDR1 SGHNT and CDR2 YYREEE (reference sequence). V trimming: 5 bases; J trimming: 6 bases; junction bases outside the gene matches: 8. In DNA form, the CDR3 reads TGTGCCAGCAGAAAAACGGGGGGGCTGGATACGCAGTATTTT. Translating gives CASRKTGGLDTQYF.

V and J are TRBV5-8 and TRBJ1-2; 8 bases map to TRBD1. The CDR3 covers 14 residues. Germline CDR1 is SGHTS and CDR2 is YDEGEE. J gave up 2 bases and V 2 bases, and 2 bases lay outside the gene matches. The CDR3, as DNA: TGTGCCAGCAGCTTCGGACAGGGCAACTATGGCTACACCTTC. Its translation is CASSFGQGNYGYTF.

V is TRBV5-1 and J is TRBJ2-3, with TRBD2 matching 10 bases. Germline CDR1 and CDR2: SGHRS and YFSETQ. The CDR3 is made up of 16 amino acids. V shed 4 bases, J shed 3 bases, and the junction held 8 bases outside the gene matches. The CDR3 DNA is TGCGCCAGCAGCCCCGGATCTAGCGGGAGTACAGATACGCAGTATTTT. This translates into CASSPGSSGSTDTQYF.

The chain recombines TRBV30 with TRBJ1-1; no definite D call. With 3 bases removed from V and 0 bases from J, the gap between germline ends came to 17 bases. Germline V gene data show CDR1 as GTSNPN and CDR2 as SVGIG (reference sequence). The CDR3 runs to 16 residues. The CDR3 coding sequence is TGTGCCTGGAGCGGGAAGGGTTTTTCCTTGAACACTGAAGCTTTCTTT. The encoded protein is CAWSGKGFSLNTEAFF. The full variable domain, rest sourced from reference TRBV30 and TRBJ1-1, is SQTIHQWPATLVQPVGSPLSLECTVEGTSNPNLYWYRQAAGRGLQLLFYSVGIGQISSEVPQNLSASRPQDRQFILSSKKLLLSDSGFYLCAWSGKGFSLNTEAFFGQGTRLTVV.

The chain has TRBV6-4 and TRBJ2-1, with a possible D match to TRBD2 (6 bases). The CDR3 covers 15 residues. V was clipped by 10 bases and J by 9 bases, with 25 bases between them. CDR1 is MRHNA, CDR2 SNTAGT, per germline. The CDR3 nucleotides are TGTGCCACTATAAAGGGGCCAGAGGGAGGACTTGAGCAGTTCTTC. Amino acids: CATIKGPEGGLEQFF.

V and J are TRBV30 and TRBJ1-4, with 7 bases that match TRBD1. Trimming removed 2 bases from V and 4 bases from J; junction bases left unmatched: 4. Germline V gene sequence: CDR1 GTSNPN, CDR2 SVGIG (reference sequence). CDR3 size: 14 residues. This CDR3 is CAWSSGTDNEKLFF. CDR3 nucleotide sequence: TGTGCCTGGAGTTCCGGGACAGATAATGAAAAACTGTTTTTT. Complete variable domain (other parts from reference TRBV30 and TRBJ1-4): SQTIHQWPATLVQPVGSPLSLECTVEGTSNPNLYWYRQAAGRGLQLLFYSVGIGQISSEVPQNLSASRPQDRQFILSSKKLLLSDSGFYLCAWSSGTDNEKLFFGSGTQLSVL.

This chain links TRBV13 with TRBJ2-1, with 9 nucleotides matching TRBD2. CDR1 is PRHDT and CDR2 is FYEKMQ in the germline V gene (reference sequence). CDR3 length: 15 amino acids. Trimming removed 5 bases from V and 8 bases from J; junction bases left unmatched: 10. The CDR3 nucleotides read TGTGCCAGCAGCCACCTTGGCGGGGGGGCATATGAGCAGTTCTTC. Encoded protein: CASSHLGGGAYEQFF.

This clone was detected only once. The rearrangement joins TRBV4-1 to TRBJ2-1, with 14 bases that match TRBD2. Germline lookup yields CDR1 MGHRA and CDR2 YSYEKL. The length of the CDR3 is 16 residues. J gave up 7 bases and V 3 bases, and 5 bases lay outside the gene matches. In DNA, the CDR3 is TGCGCCAGCAGCCAGCCGACTAGCGGGAGGGTGAATGAGCAGTTCTTC. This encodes CASSQPTSGRVNEQFF.

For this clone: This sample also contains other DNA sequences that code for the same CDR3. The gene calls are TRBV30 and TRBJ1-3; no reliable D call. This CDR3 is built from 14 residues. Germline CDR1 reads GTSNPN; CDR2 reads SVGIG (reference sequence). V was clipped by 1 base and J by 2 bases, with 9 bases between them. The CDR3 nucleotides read TGTGCCTGGAGTGGGGGAGGTACTGGAAACACCATATATTTT. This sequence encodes CAWSGGGTGNTIYF.

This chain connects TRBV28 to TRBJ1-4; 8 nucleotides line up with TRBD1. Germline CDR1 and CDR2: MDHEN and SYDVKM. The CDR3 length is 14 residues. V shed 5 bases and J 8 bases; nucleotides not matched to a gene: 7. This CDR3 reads CASSTRGLWEKLFF. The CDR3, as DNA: TGTGCCAGCAGTACCAGGGGGCTGTGGGAAAAACTGTTTTTT.

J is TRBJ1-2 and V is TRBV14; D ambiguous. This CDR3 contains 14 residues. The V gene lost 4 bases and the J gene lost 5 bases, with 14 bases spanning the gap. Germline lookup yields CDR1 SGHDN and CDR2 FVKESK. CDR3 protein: CASSLGSAVYGYTF. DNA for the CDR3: TGTGCCAGCAGCCTTGGGTCAGCGGTTTATGGCTACACCTTC.

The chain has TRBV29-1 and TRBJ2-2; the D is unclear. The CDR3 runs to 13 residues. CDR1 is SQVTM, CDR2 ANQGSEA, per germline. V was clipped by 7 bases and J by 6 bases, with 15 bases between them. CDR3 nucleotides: TGCAGCGCCAGACTCGTACGCGCCGGGGAGCTGTTTTTT. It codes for CSARLVRAGELFF.

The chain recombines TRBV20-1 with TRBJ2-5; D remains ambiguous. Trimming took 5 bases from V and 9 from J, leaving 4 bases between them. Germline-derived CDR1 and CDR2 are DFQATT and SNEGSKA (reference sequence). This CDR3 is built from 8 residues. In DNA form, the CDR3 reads TGCAGTGCTCGGGCCCAGTACTTC. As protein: CSARAQYF.

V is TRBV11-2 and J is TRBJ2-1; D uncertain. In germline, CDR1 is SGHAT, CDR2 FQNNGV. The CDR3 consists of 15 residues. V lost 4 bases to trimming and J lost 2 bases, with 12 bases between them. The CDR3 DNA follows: TGTGCCAGCAGCTCCCTCCGGGTGACCTACAATGAGCAGTTCTTC. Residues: CASSSLRVTYNEQFF.

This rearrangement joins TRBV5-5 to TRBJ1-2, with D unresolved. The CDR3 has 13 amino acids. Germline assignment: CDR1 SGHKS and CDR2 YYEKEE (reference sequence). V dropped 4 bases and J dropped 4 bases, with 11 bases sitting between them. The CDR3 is CASSVDGSYGYTF. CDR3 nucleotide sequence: TGTGCCAGCAGCGTGGACGGGAGCTATGGCTACACCTTC.

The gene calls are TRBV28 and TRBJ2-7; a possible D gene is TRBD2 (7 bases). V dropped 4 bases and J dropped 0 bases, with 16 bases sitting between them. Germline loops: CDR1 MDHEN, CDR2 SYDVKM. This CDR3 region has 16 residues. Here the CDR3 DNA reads TGTGCCAGCAGTTCCCGAGGGGGGGGGAGCTCCTACGAGCAGTACTTC. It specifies CASSSRGGGSSYEQYF.

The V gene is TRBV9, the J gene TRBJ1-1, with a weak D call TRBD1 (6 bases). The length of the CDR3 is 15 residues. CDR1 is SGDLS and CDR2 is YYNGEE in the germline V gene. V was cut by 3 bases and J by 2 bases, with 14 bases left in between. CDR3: CASSGFRGPNTEAFF. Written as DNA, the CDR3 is TGTGCCAGCAGCGGTTTCAGGGGCCCTAACACTGAAGCTTTCTTT.